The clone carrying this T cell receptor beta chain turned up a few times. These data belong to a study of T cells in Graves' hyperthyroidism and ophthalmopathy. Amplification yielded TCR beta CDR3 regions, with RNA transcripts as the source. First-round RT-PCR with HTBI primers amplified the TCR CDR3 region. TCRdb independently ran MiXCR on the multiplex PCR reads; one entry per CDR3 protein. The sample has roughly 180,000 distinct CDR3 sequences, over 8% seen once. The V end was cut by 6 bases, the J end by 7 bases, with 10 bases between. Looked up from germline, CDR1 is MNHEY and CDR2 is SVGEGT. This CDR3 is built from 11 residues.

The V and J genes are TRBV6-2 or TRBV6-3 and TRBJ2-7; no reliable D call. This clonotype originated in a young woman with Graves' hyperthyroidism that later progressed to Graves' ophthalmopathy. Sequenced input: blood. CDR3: CASSLRAEQYF. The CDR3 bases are TGTGCCAGCAGCCTCCGGGCGGAGCAGTACTTC.